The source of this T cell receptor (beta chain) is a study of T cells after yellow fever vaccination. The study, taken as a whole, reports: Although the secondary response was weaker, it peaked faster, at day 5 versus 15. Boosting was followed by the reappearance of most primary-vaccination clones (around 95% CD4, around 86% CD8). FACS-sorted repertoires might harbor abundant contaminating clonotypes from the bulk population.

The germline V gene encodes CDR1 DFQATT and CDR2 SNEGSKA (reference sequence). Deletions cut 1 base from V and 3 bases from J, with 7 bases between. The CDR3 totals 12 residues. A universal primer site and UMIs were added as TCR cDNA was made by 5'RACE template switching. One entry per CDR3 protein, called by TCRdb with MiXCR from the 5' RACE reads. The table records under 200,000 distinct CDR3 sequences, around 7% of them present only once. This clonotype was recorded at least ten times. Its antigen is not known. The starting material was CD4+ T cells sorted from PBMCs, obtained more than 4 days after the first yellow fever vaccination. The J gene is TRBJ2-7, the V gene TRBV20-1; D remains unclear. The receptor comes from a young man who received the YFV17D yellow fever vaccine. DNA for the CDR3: TGCAGTGCTAGAGGTCGGATCTACGAGCAGTACTTC. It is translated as CSARGRIYEQYF.